This T cell receptor (beta chain) derives from a study of CD4 and CD8 cells across lung adenocarcinoma regions. TCRdb re-called the PCR reads with MiXCR, one entry per CDR3 protein. The repertoire has 5,500 to 7,000 distinct CDR3 sequences, roughly 50% of them found once; the top ten carry about 90%. This clonotype was seen just once. The CDR3 length is 16 residues. Germline V gene sequence: CDR1 MDHEN, CDR2 SYDVKM. Trimming shortened V by 2 bases and J by 0 bases, and 14 bases separated the two germline ends. Sequenced material: CD8+ T cells from the margin of a lung tumor. The source is a male donor with lung adenocarcinoma. The CD4 and CD8 labels of this study may be unreliable. The chain combines TRBV28 with TRBJ2-7; no clear D. The CDR3 sequence: CASSLLSHPPSYEQYF. The CDR3 DNA is TGTGCCAGCAGTTTACTTTCCCACCCCCCCTCCTACGAGCAGTACTTC.